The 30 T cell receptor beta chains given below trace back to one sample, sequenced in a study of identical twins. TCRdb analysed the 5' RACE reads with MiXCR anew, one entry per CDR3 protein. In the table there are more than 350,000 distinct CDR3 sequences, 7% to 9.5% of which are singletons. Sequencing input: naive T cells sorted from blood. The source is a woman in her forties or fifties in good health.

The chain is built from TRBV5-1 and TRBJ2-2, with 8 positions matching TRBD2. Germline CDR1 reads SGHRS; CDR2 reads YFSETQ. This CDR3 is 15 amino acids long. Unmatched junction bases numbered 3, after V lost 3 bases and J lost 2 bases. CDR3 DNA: TGCGCCAGCAGCTGGACTAGCCCCAACACCGGGGAGCTGTTTTTT. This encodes CASSWTSPNTGELFF.

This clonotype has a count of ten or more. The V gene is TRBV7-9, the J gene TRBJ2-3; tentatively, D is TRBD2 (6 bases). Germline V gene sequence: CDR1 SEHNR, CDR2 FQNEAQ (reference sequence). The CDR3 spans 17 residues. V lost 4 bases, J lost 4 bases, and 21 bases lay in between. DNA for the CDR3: TGTGCCAGCAGCTCCCTACCCCCGGGAGTCGTCCCAGATACGCAGTATTTT. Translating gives CASSSLPPGVVPDTQYF.

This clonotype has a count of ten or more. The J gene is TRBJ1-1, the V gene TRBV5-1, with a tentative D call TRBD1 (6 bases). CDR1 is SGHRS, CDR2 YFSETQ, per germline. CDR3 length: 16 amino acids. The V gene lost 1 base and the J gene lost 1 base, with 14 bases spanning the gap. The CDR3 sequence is CASSLTTGSRNTEAFF. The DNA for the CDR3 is TGCGCCAGCAGCTTGACTACAGGGAGTCGGAACACTGAAGCTTTCTTT.

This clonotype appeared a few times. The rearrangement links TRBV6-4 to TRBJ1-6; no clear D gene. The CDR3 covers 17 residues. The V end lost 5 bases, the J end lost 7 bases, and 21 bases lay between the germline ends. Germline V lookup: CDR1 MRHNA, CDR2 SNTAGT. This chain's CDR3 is CASSHESRTWGNSPLHF. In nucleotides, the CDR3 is TGTGCCAGCAGTCACGAATCGCGGACCTGGGGAAATTCACCCCTCCACTTT.

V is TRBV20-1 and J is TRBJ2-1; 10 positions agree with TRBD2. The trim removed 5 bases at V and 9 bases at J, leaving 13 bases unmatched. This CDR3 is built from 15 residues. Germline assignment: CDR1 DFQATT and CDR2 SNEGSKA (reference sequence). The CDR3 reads CSAYKREGWGSEQFF. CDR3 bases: TGCAGTGCTTATAAGCGGGAGGGCTGGGGTAGTGAGCAGTTCTTC.

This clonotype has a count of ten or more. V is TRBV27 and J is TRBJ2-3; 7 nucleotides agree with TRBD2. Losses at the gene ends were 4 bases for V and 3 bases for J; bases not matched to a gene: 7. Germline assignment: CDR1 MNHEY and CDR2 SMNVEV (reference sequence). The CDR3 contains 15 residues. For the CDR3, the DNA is TGTGCCAGCAGTTCGACACCCGGGGGGACAGATACGCAGTATTTT. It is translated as CASSSTPGGTDTQYF.

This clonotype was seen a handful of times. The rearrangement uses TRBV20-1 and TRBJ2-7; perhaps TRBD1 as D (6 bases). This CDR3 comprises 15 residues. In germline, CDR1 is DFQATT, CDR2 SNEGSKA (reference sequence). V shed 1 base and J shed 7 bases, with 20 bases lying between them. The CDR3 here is CSARVMDSNFEEQYF. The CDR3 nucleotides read TGCAGTGCTAGAGTTATGGACAGCAACTTCGAAGAGCAGTACTTC.

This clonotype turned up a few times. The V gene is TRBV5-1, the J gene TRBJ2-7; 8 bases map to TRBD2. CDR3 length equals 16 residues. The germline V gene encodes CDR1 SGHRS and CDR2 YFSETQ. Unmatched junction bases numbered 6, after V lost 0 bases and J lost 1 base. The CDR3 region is CASSLGSGSGSYEQYV. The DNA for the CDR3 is TGCGCCAGCAGCTTGGGAAGCGGGAGCGGATCCTACGAGCAGTACGTC.

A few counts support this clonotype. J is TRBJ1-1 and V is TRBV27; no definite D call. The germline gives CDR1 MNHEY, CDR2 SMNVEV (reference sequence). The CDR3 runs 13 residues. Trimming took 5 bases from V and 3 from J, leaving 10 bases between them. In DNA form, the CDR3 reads TGTGCCAGCAGTAGCCGGGCGCACACTGAAGCTTTCTTT. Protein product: CASSSRAHTEAFF.

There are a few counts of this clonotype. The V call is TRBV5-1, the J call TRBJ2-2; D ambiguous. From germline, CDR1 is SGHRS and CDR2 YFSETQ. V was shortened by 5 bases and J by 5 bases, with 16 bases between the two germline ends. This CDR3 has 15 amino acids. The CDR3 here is CASSQQTKATGELFF. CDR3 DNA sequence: TGCGCCAGCAGTCAGCAGACCAAGGCAACCGGGGAGCTGTTTTTT.

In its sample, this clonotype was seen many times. Here the CDR3 DNA reads TGTGCCAGCAGTTTAACTAGCGGGTTCTCCTACAATGAGCAGTTCTTC. Amino acid sequence: CASSLTSGFSYNEQFF. The chain recombines TRBV12-3 or TRBV12-4 with TRBJ2-1, with TRBD2 matching over 9 bases. CDR3 length: 16 residues. V lost 2 bases, J lost 0 bases, and 2 bases stayed unmatched.

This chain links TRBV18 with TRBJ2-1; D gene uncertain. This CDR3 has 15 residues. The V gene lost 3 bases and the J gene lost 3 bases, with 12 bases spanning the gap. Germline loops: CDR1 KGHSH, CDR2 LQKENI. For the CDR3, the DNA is TGTGCCAGCTCACCCCCACCCCCTAGCTACAATGAGCAGTTCTTC. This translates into CASSPPPPSYNEQFF.

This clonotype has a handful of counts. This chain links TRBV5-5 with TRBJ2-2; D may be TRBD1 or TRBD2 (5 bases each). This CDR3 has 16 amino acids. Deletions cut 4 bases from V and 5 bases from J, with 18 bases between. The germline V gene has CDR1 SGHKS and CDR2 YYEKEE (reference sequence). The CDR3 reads CASSRSGTPGTGELFF. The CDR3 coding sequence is TGTGCCAGCAGCCGGTCAGGGACCCCCGGAACCGGGGAGCTGTTTTTT.

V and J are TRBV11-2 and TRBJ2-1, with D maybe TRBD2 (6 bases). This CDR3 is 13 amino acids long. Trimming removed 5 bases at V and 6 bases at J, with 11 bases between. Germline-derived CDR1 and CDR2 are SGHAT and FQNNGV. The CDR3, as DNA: TGTGCCAGCAGCCCTCGGGAGTTCAATGAGCAGTTCTTC. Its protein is CASSPREFNEQFF.

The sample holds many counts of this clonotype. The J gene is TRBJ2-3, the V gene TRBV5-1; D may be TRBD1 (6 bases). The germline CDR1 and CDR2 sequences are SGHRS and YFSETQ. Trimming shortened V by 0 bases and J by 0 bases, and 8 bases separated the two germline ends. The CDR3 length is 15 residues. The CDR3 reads CASSLEGVSTDTQYF. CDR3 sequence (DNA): TGCGCCAGCAGCTTGGAGGGGGTCAGCACAGATACGCAGTATTTT. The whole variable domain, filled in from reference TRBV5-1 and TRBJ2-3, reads KAGVTQTPRYLIKTRGQQVTLSCSPISGHRSVSWYQQTPGQGLQFLFEYFSETQRNKGNFPGRFSGRQFSNSRSEMNVSTLELGDSALYLCASSLEGVSTDTQYFGPGTRLTVL.

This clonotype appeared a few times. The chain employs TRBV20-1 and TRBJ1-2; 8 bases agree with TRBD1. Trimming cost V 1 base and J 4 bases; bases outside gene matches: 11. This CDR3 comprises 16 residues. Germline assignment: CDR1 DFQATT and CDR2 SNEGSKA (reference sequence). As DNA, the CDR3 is TGCAGTGCTAGAGCAGGGGGCACTACCTTCCTCTATGGCTACACCTTC. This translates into CSARAGGTTFLYGYTF.

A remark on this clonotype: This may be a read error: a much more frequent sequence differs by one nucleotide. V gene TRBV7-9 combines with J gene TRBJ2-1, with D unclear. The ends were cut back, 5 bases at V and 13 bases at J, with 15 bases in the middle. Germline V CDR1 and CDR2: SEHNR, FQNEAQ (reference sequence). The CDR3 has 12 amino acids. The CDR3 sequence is CASSVAASDQFF. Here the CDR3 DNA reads TGTGCCAGCAGCGTGGCAGCAAGTGACCAGTTCTTC.

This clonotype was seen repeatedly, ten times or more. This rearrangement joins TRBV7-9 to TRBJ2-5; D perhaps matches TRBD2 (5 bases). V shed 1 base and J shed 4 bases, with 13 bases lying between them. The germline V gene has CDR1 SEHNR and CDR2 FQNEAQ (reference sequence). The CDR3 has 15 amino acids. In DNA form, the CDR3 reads TGTGCCAGCAGCTTAGGGACTCAAGTGGGAGAGACCCAGTACTTC. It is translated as CASSLGTQVGETQYF.

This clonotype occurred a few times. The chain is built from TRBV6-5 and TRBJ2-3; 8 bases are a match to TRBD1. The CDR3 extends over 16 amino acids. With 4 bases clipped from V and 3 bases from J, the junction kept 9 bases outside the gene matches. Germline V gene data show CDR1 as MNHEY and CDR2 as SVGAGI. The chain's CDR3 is CASSLWTGPTTDTQYF. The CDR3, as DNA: TGTGCCAGCAGTTTATGGACAGGGCCCACAACAGATACGCAGTATTTT.

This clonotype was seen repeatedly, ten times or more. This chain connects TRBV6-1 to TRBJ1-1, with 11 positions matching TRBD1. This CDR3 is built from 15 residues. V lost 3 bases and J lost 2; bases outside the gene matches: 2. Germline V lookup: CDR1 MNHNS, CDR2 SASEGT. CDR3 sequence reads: CASSEGTGGNTEAFF. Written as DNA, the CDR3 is TGTGCCAGCAGTGAGGGGACAGGGGGAAACACTGAAGCTTTCTTT.

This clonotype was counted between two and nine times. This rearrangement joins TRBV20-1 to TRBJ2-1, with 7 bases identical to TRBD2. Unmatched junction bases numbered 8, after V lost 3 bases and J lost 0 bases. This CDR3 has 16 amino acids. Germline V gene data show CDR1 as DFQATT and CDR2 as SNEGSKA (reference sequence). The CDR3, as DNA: TGCAGTGCTAGTCTCGGGAGGTCAAGCTCCTACAATGAGCAGTTCTTC. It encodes CSASLGRSSSYNEQFF.

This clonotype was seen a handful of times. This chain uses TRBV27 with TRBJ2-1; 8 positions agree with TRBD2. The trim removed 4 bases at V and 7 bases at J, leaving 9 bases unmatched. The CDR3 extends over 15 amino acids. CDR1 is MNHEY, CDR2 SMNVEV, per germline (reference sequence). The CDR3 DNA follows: TGTGCCAGCAGTTCTCGGGAGGGCGGGAGGAATGAGCAGTTCTTC. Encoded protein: CASSSREGGRNEQFF.

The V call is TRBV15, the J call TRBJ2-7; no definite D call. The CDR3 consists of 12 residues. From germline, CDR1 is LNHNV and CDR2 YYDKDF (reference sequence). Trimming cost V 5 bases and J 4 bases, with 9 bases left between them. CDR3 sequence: CATSGIDYEQYF. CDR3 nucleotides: TGTGCCACCAGCGGTATAGATTACGAGCAGTACTTC.

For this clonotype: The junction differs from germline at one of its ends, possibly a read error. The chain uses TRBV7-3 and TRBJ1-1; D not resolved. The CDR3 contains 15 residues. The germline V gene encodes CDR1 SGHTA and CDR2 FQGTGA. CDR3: CASSLSGFSNTDAFF. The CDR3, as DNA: TGTGCCAGCAGCTTAAGTGGGTTTTCGAACACTGATGCTTTCTTT.

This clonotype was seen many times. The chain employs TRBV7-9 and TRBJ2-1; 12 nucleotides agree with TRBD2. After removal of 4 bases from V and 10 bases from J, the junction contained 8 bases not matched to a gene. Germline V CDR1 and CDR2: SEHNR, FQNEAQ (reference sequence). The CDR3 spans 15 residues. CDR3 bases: TGTGCCAGCAGCTCCCCGGGACTAGCGGGTGTGGAGCAGTTCTTC. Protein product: CASSSPGLAGVEQFF.

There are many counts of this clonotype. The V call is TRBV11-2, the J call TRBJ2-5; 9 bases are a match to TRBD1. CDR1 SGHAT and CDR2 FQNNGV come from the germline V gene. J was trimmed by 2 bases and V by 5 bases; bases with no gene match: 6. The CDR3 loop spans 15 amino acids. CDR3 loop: CASSPRDRAQETQYF. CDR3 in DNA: TGTGCCAGCAGCCCTCGGGACAGGGCTCAAGAGACCCAGTACTTC.

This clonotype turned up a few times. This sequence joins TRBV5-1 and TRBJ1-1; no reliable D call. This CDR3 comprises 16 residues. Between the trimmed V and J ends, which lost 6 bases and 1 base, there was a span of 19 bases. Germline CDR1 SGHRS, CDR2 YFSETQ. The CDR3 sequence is CASMFGHTVPNTEAFF. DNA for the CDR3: TGCGCCAGCATGTTCGGGCATACCGTACCGAACACTGAAGCTTTCTTT.

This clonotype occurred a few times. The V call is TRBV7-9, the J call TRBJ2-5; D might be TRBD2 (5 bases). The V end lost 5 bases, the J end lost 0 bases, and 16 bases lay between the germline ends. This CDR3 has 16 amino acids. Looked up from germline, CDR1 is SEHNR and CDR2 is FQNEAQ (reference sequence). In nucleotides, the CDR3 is TGTGCCAGCAGCATAGGACGGGAAATGTACCAAGAGACCCAGTACTTC. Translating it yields CASSIGREMYQETQYF.

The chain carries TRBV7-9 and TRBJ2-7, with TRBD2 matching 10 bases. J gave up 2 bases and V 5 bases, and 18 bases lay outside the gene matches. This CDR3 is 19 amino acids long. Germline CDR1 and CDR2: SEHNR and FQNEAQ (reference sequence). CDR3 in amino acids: CASSPHLTPSGGGAYEQYF. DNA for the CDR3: TGTGCCAGCAGCCCTCACTTAACCCCTAGCGGGGGCGGAGCCTACGAGCAGTACTTC.

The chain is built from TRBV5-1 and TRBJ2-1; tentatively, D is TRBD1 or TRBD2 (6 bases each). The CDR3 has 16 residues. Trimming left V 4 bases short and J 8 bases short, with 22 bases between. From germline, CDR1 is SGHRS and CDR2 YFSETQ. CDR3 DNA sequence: TGCGCCAGCAGCCAGGACAGAGGACGGGGGCGGGATGAGCAGTTCTTC. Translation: CASSQDRGRGRDEQFF.